The rows below give T cell receptor beta chains drawn from one sample of a study of cytomegalovirus exposure and HLA in healthy donors. Clones were sequenced by immunoSEQ multiplex PCR, and TCRdb holds only the in-frame ones, with some missing. Of 100,000 to 120,000 clones listed, over 55% were seen once; the top ten hold almost 8.5%. The specimen sequenced was PBMCs. The receptor source for this set is a man aged 18 to 30 in good health and CMV-seropositive. Both conserved end residues are part of each CDR3. A D gene is named only where the DNA matches it firmly. Size is stated for part of the rows, as once, few or many counts, or as a class when the clone is expanded.

D	V	size	J	DNA	CDR3
TRBD1	TRBV5-1	-	TRBJ2-6	TGCGCCAGCAGCTCGGGACAGGGGTTCGGTGGGGCCAACGTCCTGACTTTC	CASSSGQGFGGANVLTF
-	TRBV7-9	-	TRBJ2-7	TGTGCCAGCAGCCCCTTCTACGAGCAGTACTTC	CASSPFYEQYF
-	TRBV30	-	TRBJ2-5	TGTGCCTGGAGTGTGTCCAGGGGTTGGCTGGAGACCCAGTACTTC	CAWSVSRGWLETQYF
-	TRBV11-3	-	TRBJ2-3	TGTGCCAGCAGCTCCCGGACAGGCAGCGGGTCAGATACGCAGTATTTT	CASSSRTGSGSDTQYF
-	TRBV28	once	TRBJ2-1	TGTGCCAGCAGTGACCGGGACTACAATGAGCAGTTCTTC	CASSDRDYNEQFF
TRBD1	TRBV6-4	few	TRBJ1-2	TGTGCCAGCAGGATGACAGGGGGCGCAGGCTATGGCTACACCTTC	CASRMTGGAGYGYTF
TRBD1	TRBV6-1	-	TRBJ1-1	TGTGCCAGCAGTGGGAGACAGGGCTGGACTGAAGCTTTCTTT	CASSGRQGWTEAFF
-	TRBV10-1	-	TRBJ1-4	TGCGCCAGCAGTGAGGCCCAGGGAGGGAAACTGTTTTTT	CASSEAQGGKLFF
-	TRBV6-5	-	TRBJ1-2	TGTGCCAGCAAACTGTCGGGATTTGGCTACACCTTC	CASKLSGFGYTF
-	TRBV19	-	TRBJ1-4	TGTGCCAGTAGTTCCGACAGGTGGGGCGATGAAAAACTGTTTTTT	CASSSDRWGDEKLFF
-	TRBV2	-	TRBJ1-1	TGTGCCAGCGTAGGAACAGGGCAGAACACTGAAGCTTTCTTT	CASVGTGQNTEAFF
-	TRBV6-6	many	TRBJ1-5	TGTGCCAGCAGTTACTCGGGCCAAAATCAGCCCCAGCATTTT	CASSYSGQNQPQHF
-	TRBV5-4	-	TRBJ2-5	TGTGCCAGCAGCCCGAGTGGGGGCGTAGAGACCCAGTACTTC	CASSPSGGVETQYF
-	TRBV7-2	once	TRBJ2-5	TGTGCCAGCAGCCGGCCCCAGGGATTAAGGGAGACCCAGTACTTC	CASSRPQGLRETQYF
-	TRBV6-5	-	TRBJ1-2	TGTGCCAGCAGAACTCAGGGCCCCTATGGCTACACCTTC	CASRTQGPYGYTF
-	TRBV20-1	-	TRBJ2-5	TGCAGTGCTATCAGTCAAGAGACCCAGTACTTC	CSAISQETQYF
-	TRBV7-2	-	TRBJ2-7	TGTGCCAGCAGCTTAGTTGGAGGATCCTACGAGCAGTACTTC	CASSLVGGSYEQYF
TRBD2	TRBV5-1	few	TRBJ2-3	TGCGCCAGCAGCTTTAGCCTAGCGGGGGGGAAGGCAGATACGCAGTATTTT	CASSFSLAGGKADTQYF
-	TRBV28	-	TRBJ1-5	TGTGCCAGCGTTCTTACAGCAGACAATCAGCCCCAGCATTTT	CASVLTADNQPQHF
TRBD1	TRBV10-3	few	TRBJ2-5	TGTGCCATCAGGGACAGGGAGACCCAGTACTTC	CAIRDRETQYF
TRBD2	TRBV15	once	TRBJ2-3	TGTGCCACCAGCAGAGATCTTCCCCGACTAGCGGGGCGGGGAGATACGCAGTATTTT	CATSRDLPRLAGRGDTQYF
TRBD1	TRBV29-1	-	TRBJ2-7	TGCAGCGTACAGGGGCACTACGAGCAGTACTTC	CSVQGHYEQYF
-	TRBV18	-	TRBJ1-3	TGTGCCAGCTCACCCGTACACGACTCTGGAAACACCATATATTTT	CASSPVHDSGNTIYF
-	TRBV7-2	-	TRBJ1-2	TGTGCCAGCAGCTTAGGGGAGGGGGATATTGGCTACACCTTC	CASSLGEGDIGYTF
-	TRBV7-9	-	TRBJ1-1	TGTGCCAGCGGTCCCAGGGTAATGAACACTGAAGCTTTCTTT	CASGPRVMNTEAFF
TRBD2	TRBV6-1	-	TRBJ2-3	TGTGCCAGCAGTGAAGATGCGGGGGGGGTGGATACGCAGTATTTT	CASSEDAGGVDTQYF
TRBD1	TRBV2	-	TRBJ2-7	TGTGCCAGCAGGACTTACAGGGGGCGCGGCGAGCAGTACTTC	CASRTYRGRGEQYF
TRBD1	TRBV29-1	few	TRBJ1-6	TGCAGCGCCCGGGACAGAGATAATTCACCCCTCCACTTT	CSARDRDNSPLHF
TRBD1	TRBV2	few	TRBJ2-5	TGTGCCAGCAGCCCTGGACAGGGGAGGAGTGAGACCCAGTACTTC	CASSPGQGRSETQYF
-	TRBV5-6	-	TRBJ2-7	TGTGCCAGCAGCTTTCAGGGCTACGAGCAGTACTTC	CASSFQGYEQYF
-	TRBV5-1	-	TRBJ1-6	TGCGCCAGCAGCCCCCGTTTGAGCTCCTATAATTCACCCCTCCACTTT	CASSPRLSSYNSPLHF
-	TRBV18	few	TRBJ1-1	TGTGCCAGCTCACCAGCGGGGGCTCCTGAAGCTTTCTTT	CASSPAGAPEAFF
TRBD1	TRBV25-1	once	TRBJ1-1	TGTGCCAGCAGTGGTGACAGGGGGGAACAGGACACTGAAGCTTTCTTT	CASSGDRGEQDTEAFF
TRBD1	TRBV7-9	-	TRBJ2-7	TGTGCCAGCAGCTTAGCTCCGGGACAGGGCCTCGAGCAGTACTTC	CASSLAPGQGLEQYF
-	TRBV6-4	-	TRBJ2-2	TGTGCCAGCAGTGATAGCGACACCGGGGAGCTGTTTTTT	CASSDSDTGELFF